A selection of T cell receptor beta chains follows, all from one sample in a study of STAT5B mutations in CD4+ large granular lymphocyte leukemia. Sequencing used immunoSEQ multiplex PCR; TCRdb keeps in-frame clones, though not all of them. Here the sample spans about 34,000 clones, 70% to 90% being singletons. Sequencing used CD4+ T cells from blood buffy coats. Source of these receptors: a human donor in good health. CDR3s include the opening cysteine and the closing phenylalanine or tryptophan. D genes are given only for firm matches. Rows give clone size only sometimes, using once, few, many, or a class for an expanded clone.

NA	TRBV19	TRBJ1-3	NA	CASTRGPGNTIYF	TGTGCCAGTACCCGGGGCCCTGGAAACACCATATATTTT
NA	TRBV7-2	TRBJ1-1	NA	CASNMGQPGAEAFF	TGTGCCAGCAATATGGGCCAGCCAGGGGCTGAAGCTTTCTTT
NA	TRBV30	TRBJ2-3	TRBD2	CAWGPAGGSTDTQYF	TGTGCCTGGGGCCCCGCGGGAGGGAGCACAGATACGCAGTATTTT
once	TRBV7-6	TRBJ2-3	NA	CASSYLPTVRDTQYF	TGTGCCAGCAGTTACCTTCCGACGGTCCGCGATACGCAGTATTTT
NA	TRBV5-8	TRBJ2-1	TRBD2	CASSSAGDPYNEQFF	TGTGCCAGCAGCTCAGCGGGGGATCCCTACAATGAGCAGTTCTTC
NA	TRBV7-2	TRBJ2-1	TRBD2	CASSQAGYNEQFF	TGTGCCAGCAGCCAAGCGGGGTACAATGAGCAGTTCTTC
NA	TRBV6-5	TRBJ1-2	TRBD1	CASSLQTGAYGYTF	TGTGCCAGCAGCCTTCAGACAGGGGCCTATGGCTACACCTTC
NA	TRBV10-3	TRBJ2-7	TRBD2	CAISGEGPGRGYEQYF	TGTGCCATCAGTGGTGAGGGGCCTGGGAGGGGATACGAGCAGTACTTC
NA	TRBV18	TRBJ1-1	NA	CASSPGENTEAFF	TGTGCCAGCTCACCAGGTGAGAACACTGAAGCTTTCTTT
NA	TRBV4-3	TRBJ2-7	NA	CASSRSRQGGYEQYF	TGCGCCAGCAGCCGGTCCAGACAGGGAGGCTACGAGCAGTACTTC
NA	TRBV7-3	TRBJ2-3	NA	CASSPDWTDTQYF	TGTGCCAGCAGCCCCGACTGGACAGATACGCAGTATTTT
NA	TRBV5-1	TRBJ2-3	TRBD1	CASSWGQSLPPDTQYF	TGCGCCAGCAGCTGGGGACAGTCCCTCCCGCCGGATACGCAGTATTTT
NA	TRBV7-9	TRBJ2-3	TRBD1	CASRHRGTGIDTQYF	TGTGCCAGCAGGCACCGAGGGACAGGGATAGATACGCAGTATTTT
NA	TRBV30	TRBJ2-6	NA	CAWRYNLKTSGANVLTF	TGTGCCTGGCGGTACAACCTTAAAACGTCTGGGGCCAACGTCCTGACTTTC
NA	TRBV18	TRBJ1-5	TRBD1	CASSPGTGGNQPQHF	TGTGCCAGCTCACCGGGGACAGGGGGCAATCAGCCCCAGCATTTT
NA	TRBV7-9	TRBJ2-2	TRBD2	CASSLPTSAGELFF	TGTGCCAGCAGCTTACCTACTAGCGCCGGGGAGCTGTTTTTT
NA	TRBV4-2	TRBJ2-1	TRBD2	CASSQDGTSGSLGEQFF	TGTGCCAGCAGCCAAGATGGGACTAGCGGGAGTCTTGGTGAGCAGTTCTTC
NA	TRBV7-9	TRBJ2-1	NA	CASSLSYNEQFF	TGTGCCAGCAGCTTATCTTACAATGAGCAGTTCTTC
NA	TRBV18	TRBJ2-7	NA	CASRGGNSYEQYF	TGTGCCAGCCGAGGGGGGAACTCCTACGAGCAGTACTTC
once	TRBV5-1	TRBJ2-2	NA	CASSLALGGTGELFF	TGCGCCAGCAGCTTGGCCTTGGGTGGCACCGGGGAGCTGTTTTTT
NA	TRBV18	TRBJ2-7	TRBD2	CASSPQGLAGVNEQYF	TGTGCCAGCTCACCACAGGGACTAGCGGGAGTTAACGAGCAGTACTTC
few	TRBV30	TRBJ1-3	NA	CAWSLAAGAGNTIYF	TGTGCCTGGAGTTTGGCGGCAGGCGCTGGAAACACCATATATTTT
NA	TRBV13	TRBJ1-1	NA	CASSHLGGGTTGPFF	TGTGCCAGCAGCCACCTGGGAGGGGGGACTACGGGACCTTTCTTT
NA	TRBV4-3	TRBJ1-3	NA	CASSQDPTVLAGNTIYF	TGCGCCAGCAGCCAAGATCCGACAGTGTTGGCTGGAAACACCATATATTTT
once	TRBV20-1	TRBJ1-5	NA	CSAGFDQPQHF	TGCAGTGCAGGGTTCGATCAGCCCCAGCATTTT
once	TRBV10-3	TRBJ1-3	TRBD1	CATVGGQGANTIYF	TGTGCCACCGTCGGTGGACAGGGGGCGAACACCATATATTTT
once	TRBV2	TRBJ1-6	NA	CASRQGSYNSPLHF	TGTGCCAGCAGACAGGGTTCCTATAATTCACCCCTCCACTTT
NA	TRBV19	TRBJ2-1	TRBD2	CASSIARGGRSGQFF	TGTGCCAGTAGTATAGCAAGGGGAGGGCGGAGCGGGCAGTTCTTC
once	TRBV27	TRBJ2-7	NA	CASSLAGTGSYEQYF	TGTGCCAGCAGTTTAGCAGGGACTGGGTCCTACGAGCAGTACTTC
NA	TRBV14	TRBJ2-7	TRBD2	CASSQVLAGGYEQYF	TGTGCCAGCAGCCAAGTCCTAGCGGGAGGTTACGAGCAGTACTTC
once	TRBV7-2	TRBJ1-1	NA	CASSSQGRTEAFF	TGTGCCAGCAGCTCCCAGGGGAGGACTGAAGCTTTCTTT
NA	TRBV11-2	TRBJ2-1	NA	CASSFRGLASNEQFF	TGTGCCAGCAGCTTCCGAGGACTGGCGTCAAATGAGCAGTTCTTC
NA	TRBV7-9	TRBJ1-5	NA	CASSLGEGTQPQHF	TGTGCCAGCAGCTTGGGAGAGGGGACTCAGCCCCAGCATTTT
NA	TRBV5-4	TRBJ1-5	NA	CASSLFNSNQPQHF	TGTGCCAGCAGCTTATTCAATAGCAATCAGCCCCAGCATTTT
NA	TRBV6-1	TRBJ1-2	TRBD1	CASSERDRGGYTF	TGTGCCAGCAGTGAGAGGGACAGGGGCGGCTACACCTTC
NA	TRBV6-1	TRBJ1-2	NA	CASTGQYYGYTF	TGTGCCAGCACTGGGCAGTATTATGGCTACACCTTC
NA	TRBV7-8	TRBJ2-7	TRBD1	CASSSRQGGPFAYEQYF	TGTGCCAGCAGCTCAAGACAGGGTGGACCCTTTGCCTACGAGCAGTACTTC
NA	TRBV19	TRBJ1-6	NA	CASSIGGRGNSPLHF	TGTGCCAGTAGTATAGGAGGCAGGGGAAATTCACCCCTCCACTTT
NA	TRBV4-2	TRBJ2-6	NA	CASSQADRANVLTF	TGTGCCAGCAGCCAGGCCGACAGGGCCAACGTCCTGACTTTC
NA	TRBV25-1	TRBJ2-3	NA	CASRPDSTKDTQYF	TGTGCCAGCAGACCCGACAGTACGAAAGATACGCAGTATTTT
NA	TRBV18	TRBJ2-5	TRBD2	CASSRFGTSRQETQYF	TGTGCCAGCTCACGTTTCGGGACTAGCAGACAAGAGACCCAGTACTTC
NA	TRBV11-3	TRBJ1-2	NA	CASSIQTGSLGGYTF	TGTGCCAGCAGCATTCAAACCGGGAGCTTAGGTGGCTACACCTTC
medium-sized	TRBV7-2	TRBJ1-2	NA	CASSIFPDYGYTF	TGTGCCAGCAGCATATTTCCTGACTATGGCTACACCTTC
NA	TRBV19	TRBJ2-5	TRBD2	CASRSSGQETQYF	TGTGCCAGTAGGTCTAGCGGCCAAGAGACCCAGTACTTC
NA	TRBV7-9	TRBJ1-2	NA	CASSLPTTGGGYTF	TGTGCCAGCAGCTTACCCACGACAGGAGGTGGCTACACCTTC
few	TRBV28	TRBJ1-2	NA	CASPSGPGRGAYYGYTF	TGTGCCAGCCCGTCGGGGCCCGGAAGGGGCGCATACTATGGCTACACCTTC
NA	TRBV4-3	TRBJ2-1	TRBD2	CASSQGVAGGSYNEQFF	TGCGCCAGCAGCCAAGGAGTAGCGGGAGGATCCTACAATGAGCAGTTCTTC
NA	TRBV29-1	TRBJ1-1	NA	CSVETGADTEAFF	TGCAGCGTTGAAACGGGGGCAGACACTGAAGCTTTCTTT
NA	TRBV7-9	TRBJ2-3	TRBD2	CASSPAGLAGRNTQYF	TGTGCCAGCAGCCCCGCGGGACTAGCGGGGAGAAATACGCAGTATTTT
NA	TRBV4-1	TRBJ2-5	NA	CASSRGVTRYQETQYF	TGCGCCAGCAGCCGCGGGGTGACCCGGTACCAAGAGACCCAGTACTTC
once	TRBV11-2	TRBJ1-2	NA	CASNDFGTGNYGYTF	TGTGCCAGCAACGACTTTGGGACGGGGAACTATGGCTACACCTTC
NA	TRBV12-2	TRBJ2-3	NA	CARRNRPTDTQYF	TGTGCAAGAAGGAACAGGCCCACAGATACGCAGTATTTT
once	TRBV4-3	TRBJ2-4	TRBD1	CASSQVRTGPAKNIQYF	TGCGCCAGCAGCCAAGTCCGGACAGGGCCCGCCAAAAACATTCAGTACTTC
NA	TRBV2	TRBJ2-4	NA	CASSWTWVGKNIQYF	TGTGCCAGCAGTTGGACCTGGGTGGGCAAAAACATTCAGTACTTC
NA	TRBV19	TRBJ1-2	NA	CASKGGAGYGYTF	TGTGCCAGTAAGGGCGGGGCAGGGTATGGCTACACCTTC
NA	TRBV13	TRBJ2-1	NA	CASSFSGYNEQFF	TGTGCCAGCAGCTTTAGCGGATACAATGAGCAGTTCTTC
NA	TRBV6-5	TRBJ2-7	NA	CASSYEGAAYEQYF	TGTGCCAGCAGTTACGAAGGGGCGGCCTACGAGCAGTACTTC
NA	TRBV27	TRBJ2-7	NA	CASSFQSSYEQYF	TGTGCCAGCAGTTTCCAAAGCTCCTACGAGCAGTACTTC
NA	TRBV19	TRBJ1-3	NA	CASKQSGNTIYF	TGTGCCAGTAAACAGTCTGGAAACACCATATATTTT
NA	TRBV6-5	TRBJ2-1	NA	CASSYGGSGSYNEQFF	TGTGCCAGCAGTTACGGTGGTAGCGGCTCCTACAATGAGCAGTTCTTC